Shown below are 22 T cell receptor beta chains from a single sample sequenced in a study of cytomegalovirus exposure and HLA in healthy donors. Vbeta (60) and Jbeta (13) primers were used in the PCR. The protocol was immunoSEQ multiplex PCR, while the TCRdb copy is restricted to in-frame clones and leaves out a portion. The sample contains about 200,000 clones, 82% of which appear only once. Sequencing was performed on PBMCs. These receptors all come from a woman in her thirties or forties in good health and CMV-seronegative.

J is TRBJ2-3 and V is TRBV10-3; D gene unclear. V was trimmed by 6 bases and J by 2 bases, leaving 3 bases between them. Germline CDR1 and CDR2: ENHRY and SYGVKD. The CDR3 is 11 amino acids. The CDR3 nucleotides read TGTGCCATCAGCAACACAGATACGCAGTATTTT. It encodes CAISNTDTQYF.

CDR3 residues: CASSWGTGGEKLFF. The DNA of the CDR3 is TGCGCCAGCAGCTGGGGGACAGGGGGCGAAAAACTGTTTTTT. This chain connects TRBV5-1 to TRBJ1-4, with 12 nucleotides matching TRBD1. The CDR3 runs 14 residues. V lost 3 bases, J lost 8 bases, and 2 bases stayed unmatched. In germline, CDR1 is SGHRS, CDR2 YFSETQ.

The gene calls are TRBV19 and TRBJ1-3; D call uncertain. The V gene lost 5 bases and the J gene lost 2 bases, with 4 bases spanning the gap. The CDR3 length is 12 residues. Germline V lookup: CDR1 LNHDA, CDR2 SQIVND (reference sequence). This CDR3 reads CASSPTGNTIYF. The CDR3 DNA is TGTGCCAGTAGTCCTACTGGAAACACCATATATTTT.

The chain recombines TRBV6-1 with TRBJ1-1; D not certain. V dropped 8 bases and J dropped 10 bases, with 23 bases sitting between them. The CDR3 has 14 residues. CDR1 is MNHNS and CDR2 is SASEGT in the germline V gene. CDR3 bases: TGTGCCAGCGGTGGAGTGGCGATTAGAGAGGGAGCTTTCTTT. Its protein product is CASGGVAIREGAFF.

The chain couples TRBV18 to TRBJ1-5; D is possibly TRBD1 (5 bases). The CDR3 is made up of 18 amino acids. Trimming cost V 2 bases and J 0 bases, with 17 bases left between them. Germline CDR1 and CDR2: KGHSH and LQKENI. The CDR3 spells CASSPNGFGGVSNQPQHF. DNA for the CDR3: TGTGCCAGCTCACCAAATGGATTTGGGGGGGTTAGCAATCAGCCCCAGCATTTT.

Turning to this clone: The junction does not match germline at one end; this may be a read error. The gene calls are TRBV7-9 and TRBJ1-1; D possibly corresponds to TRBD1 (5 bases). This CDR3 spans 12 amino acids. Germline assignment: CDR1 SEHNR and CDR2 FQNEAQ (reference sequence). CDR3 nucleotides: TGTTCCAGCAGCTTAACGGGGGTCTCAGCTTTCTTT. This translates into CSSSLTGVSAFF.

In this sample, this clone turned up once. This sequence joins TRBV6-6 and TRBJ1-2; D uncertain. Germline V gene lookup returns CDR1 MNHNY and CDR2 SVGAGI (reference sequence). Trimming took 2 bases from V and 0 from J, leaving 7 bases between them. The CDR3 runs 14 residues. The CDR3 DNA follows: TGTGCCAGCAGTTACACCCGGGCTAACTATGGCTACACCTTC. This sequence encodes CASSYTRANYGYTF.

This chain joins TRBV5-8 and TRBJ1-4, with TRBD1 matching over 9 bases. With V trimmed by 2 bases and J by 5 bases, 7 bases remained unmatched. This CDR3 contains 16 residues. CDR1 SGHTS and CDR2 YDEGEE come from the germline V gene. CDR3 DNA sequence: TGTGCCAGCAGCTTACCCGGGACAGGGAACAATGAAAAACTGTTTTTT. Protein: CASSLPGTGNNEKLFF.

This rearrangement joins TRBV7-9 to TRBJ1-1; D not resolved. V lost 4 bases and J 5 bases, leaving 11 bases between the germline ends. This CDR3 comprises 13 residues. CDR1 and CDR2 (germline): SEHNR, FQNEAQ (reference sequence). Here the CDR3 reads CASSSTSGTEAFF. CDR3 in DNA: TGTGCCAGCAGCTCAACCTCCGGGACTGAAGCTTTCTTT.

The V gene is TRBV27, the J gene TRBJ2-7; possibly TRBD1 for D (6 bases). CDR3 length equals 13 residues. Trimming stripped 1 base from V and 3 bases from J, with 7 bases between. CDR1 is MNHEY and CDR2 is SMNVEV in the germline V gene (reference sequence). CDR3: CASSLYRDYEQYF. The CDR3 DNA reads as TGTGCCAGCAGTTTATACAGGGACTACGAGCAGTACTTC.

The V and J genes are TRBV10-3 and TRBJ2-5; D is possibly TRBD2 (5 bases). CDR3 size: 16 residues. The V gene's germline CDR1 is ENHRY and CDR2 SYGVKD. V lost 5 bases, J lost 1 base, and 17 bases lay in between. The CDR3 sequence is CAISSHVGRFQETQYF. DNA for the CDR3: TGTGCCATCAGTTCTCACGTAGGGAGATTCCAAGAGACCCAGTACTTC.

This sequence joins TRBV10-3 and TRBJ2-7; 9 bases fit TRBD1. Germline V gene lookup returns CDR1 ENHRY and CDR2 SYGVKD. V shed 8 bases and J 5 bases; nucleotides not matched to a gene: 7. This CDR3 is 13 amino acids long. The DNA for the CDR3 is TGTGCCATCCGGGACAGGGAATTCGACGAGCAGTACTTC. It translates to CAIRDREFDEQYF.

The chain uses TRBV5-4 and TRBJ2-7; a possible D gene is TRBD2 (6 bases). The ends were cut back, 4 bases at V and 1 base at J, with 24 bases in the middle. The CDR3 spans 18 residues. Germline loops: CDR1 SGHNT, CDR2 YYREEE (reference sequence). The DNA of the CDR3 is TGTGCCAGCAGCCTGGGTCCCTCGAATCCGGGACTTTCCTACGAGCAGTACTTC. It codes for CASSLGPSNPGLSYEQYF.

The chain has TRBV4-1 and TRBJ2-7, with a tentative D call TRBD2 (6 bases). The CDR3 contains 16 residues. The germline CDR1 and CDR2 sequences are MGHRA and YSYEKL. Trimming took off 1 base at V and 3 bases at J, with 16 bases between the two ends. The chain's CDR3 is CASSQVLGAGSYEQYF. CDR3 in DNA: TGCGCCAGCAGCCAAGTATTAGGGGCGGGAAGCTACGAGCAGTACTTC.

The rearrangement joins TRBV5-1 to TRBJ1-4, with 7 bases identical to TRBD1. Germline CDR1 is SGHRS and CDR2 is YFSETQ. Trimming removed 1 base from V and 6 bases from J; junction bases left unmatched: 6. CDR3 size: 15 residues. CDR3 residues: CASSLWGTEDEKLFF. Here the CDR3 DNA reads TGCGCCAGCAGCTTGTGGGGGACAGAGGATGAAAAACTGTTTTTT.

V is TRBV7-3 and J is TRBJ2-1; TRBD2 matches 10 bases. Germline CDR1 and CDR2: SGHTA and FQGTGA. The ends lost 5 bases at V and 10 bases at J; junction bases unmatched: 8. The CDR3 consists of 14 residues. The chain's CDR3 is CASSPSGSSGEQFF. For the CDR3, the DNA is TGTGCCAGCAGCCCTAGCGGGAGCTCGGGGGAGCAGTTCTTC.

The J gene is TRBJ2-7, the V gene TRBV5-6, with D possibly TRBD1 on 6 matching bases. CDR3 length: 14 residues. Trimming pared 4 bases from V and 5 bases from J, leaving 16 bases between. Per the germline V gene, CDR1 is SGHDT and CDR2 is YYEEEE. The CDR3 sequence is CASSAYREEDEQYF. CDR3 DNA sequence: TGTGCCAGCAGCGCATACAGGGAAGAGGACGAGCAGTACTTC.

The chain's CDR3 is CASSFREYYEQYF. As DNA, the CDR3 is TGTGCCAGCAGCTTTAGAGAATACTACGAGCAGTACTTC. The rearrangement joins TRBV7-9 to TRBJ2-7; D is undetermined. V was clipped by 3 bases and J by 3 bases, with 9 bases between them. Germline CDR1 is SEHNR and CDR2 is FQNEAQ (reference sequence). This CDR3 spans 13 amino acids. Based on the CDR3 plus reference TRBV7-9 and TRBJ2-7, the full variable domain is DTGVSQNPRHKITKRGQNVTFRCDPISEHNRLYWYRQTLGQGPEFLTYFQNEAQLEKSRLLSDRFSAERPKGSFSTLEIQRTEQGDSAMYLCASSFREYYEQYFGPGTRLTVT.

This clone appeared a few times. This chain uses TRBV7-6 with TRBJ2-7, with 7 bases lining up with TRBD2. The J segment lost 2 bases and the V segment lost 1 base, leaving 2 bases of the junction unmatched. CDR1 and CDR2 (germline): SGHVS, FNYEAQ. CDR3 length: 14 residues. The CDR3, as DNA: TGTGCCAGCAGCTTAGACGGGAGGCCCTACGAGCAGTACTTC. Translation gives CASSLDGRPYEQYF.

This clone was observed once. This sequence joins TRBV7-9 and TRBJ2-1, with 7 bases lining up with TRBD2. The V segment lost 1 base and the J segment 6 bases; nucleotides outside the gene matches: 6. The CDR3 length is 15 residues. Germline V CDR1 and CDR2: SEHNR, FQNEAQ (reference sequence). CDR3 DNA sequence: TGTGCCAGCAGCTTAGTCGGCGGGAGTAGCAATGAGCAGTTCTTC. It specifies CASSLVGGSSNEQFF.

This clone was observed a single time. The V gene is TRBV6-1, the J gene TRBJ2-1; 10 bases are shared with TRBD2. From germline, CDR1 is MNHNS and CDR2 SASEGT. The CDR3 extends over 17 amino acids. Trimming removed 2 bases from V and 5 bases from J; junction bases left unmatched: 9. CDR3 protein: CASSETSWLAGDNEQFF. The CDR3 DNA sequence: TGTGCCAGCAGTGAAACGTCCTGGCTAGCGGGAGACAATGAGCAGTTCTTC.

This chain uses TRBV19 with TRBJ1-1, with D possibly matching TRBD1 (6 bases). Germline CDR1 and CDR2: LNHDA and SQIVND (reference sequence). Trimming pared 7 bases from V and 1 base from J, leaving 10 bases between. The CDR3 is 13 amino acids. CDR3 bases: TGTGCCAGTAAGGACAGATCGAACACTGAAGCTTTCTTT. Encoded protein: CASKDRSNTEAFF. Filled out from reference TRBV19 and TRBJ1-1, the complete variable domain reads DGGITQSPKYLFRKEGQNVTLSCEQNLNHDAMYWYRQDPGQGLRLIYYSQIVNDFQKGDIAEGYSVSREKKESFPLTVTSAQKNPTAFYLCASKDRSNTEAFFGQGTRLTVV.